The clone carrying this TCR beta chain was seen a handful of times. No antigen is known for it. Sample-barcoded 5' priming and a J-beta primer mix drove a second PCR of roughly 6 to 12 cycles. TCRdb called the 5' RACE reads again in MiXCR, with one record for every CDR3 protein. The repertoire holds under 800,000 distinct CDR3 sequences, 20% to 25% seen once, with 3.6% in the top ten. This CDR3 spans 12 amino acids. V was clipped by 6 bases and J by 8 bases, with 10 bases between them. The germline V gene encodes CDR1 LNHDA and CDR2 SQIVND (reference sequence). This record comes from a study of blood T cells in healthy people across ages. General study points: PBMCs went unsorted, and a conclusive naive versus antigen-experienced comparison was therefore prevented.

This chain links TRBV19 with TRBJ1-4; D is undetermined. The origin of this receptor is a man in his sixties or seventies in good health. Sequenced: blood. The CDR3 nucleotides read TGTGCCAGTAGCTTCGAGGACGAAAAACTGTTTTTT. Translation: CASSFEDEKLFF.